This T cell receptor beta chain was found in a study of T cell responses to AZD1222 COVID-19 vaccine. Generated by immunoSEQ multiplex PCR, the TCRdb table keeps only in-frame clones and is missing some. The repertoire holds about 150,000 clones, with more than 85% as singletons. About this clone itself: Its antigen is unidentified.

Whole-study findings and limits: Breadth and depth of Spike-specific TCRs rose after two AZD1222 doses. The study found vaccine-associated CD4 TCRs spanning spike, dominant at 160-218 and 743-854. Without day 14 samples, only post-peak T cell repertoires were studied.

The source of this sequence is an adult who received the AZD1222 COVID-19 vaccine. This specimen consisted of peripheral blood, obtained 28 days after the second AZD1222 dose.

The CDR3 sequence: CASSQDLKYLSGNTIYF. The CDR3 coding sequence is TGTGCCAGCAGCCAAGATCTGAAGTACCTCTCTGGAAACACCATATATTTT. The chain joins TRBV3-1 (or the pseudogene TRBV3-2) to TRBJ1-3; D gene uncertain. Germline values: CDR1 LGHDT, CDR2 YNNKEL (reference sequence). The V gene lost 0 bases and the J gene lost 0 bases, with 12 bases spanning the gap. The CDR3 is 17 residues long.